This is a list of T cell receptor beta chains from one sample in a study of cytomegalovirus exposure and HLA in healthy donors. Sequencing used immunoSEQ multiplex PCR; TCRdb keeps in-frame clones, though not all of them. The table has under 150,000 clones, 70% to 85% seen once. Material for sequencing was PBMCs. These receptors came from a man in his forties in good health and CMV-seropositive. CDR3s include the opening cysteine and the closing phenylalanine or tryptophan. D genes are given only for firm matches. Expanded clones are given a class, and other clones once, few, many or no size at all.

cdr3_nt cdr3_aa j_call d_call v_call clone_size
TGTGCCAGCAGTGCGAGGGGACTGGCGAGCACAGATACGCAGTATTTT CASSARGLASTDTQYF TRBJ2-3 NA TRBV25-1 NA
TGCAGCGTTGAACTGCAGGGGGCTAGAGAGACCCAGTACTTC CSVELQGARETQYF TRBJ2-5 TRBD1 TRBV29-1 NA
TGTGCCAGCAGCATGAGCCATTGGACAGGGGGCAACACTGAAGCTTTCTTT CASSMSHWTGGNTEAFF TRBJ1-1 NA TRBV21-1 NA
TGTGCCAGCAGCGACAGGGGGTTGAGCACAGATACGCAGTATTTT CASSDRGLSTDTQYF TRBJ2-3 TRBD1 TRBV7-9 NA
TGTGCCTGGAGTGCTGATGGCAGGGGTTGGACTGAAGCTTTCTTT CAWSADGRGWTEAFF TRBJ1-1 NA TRBV30 NA
TGTGCCAGTAGTACCTCCTCCGCGACAGGTCTCTACGAGCAGTACTTC CASSTSSATGLYEQYF TRBJ2-7 NA TRBV19 few
TGTGCCAGCAGGGGACAGGGGGCGAACATTCAGTACTTC CASRGQGANIQYF TRBJ2-4 TRBD1 TRBV6-6 once
TGTGCCAGCAGCTTAGGGGCAGGGGCCCAGCATTTT CASSLGAGAQHF TRBJ1-5 NA TRBV7-9 NA
TGTGCCATCAGTGAGAACAGGGATGGCTATGGCTACACCTTC CAISENRDGYGYTF TRBJ1-2 NA TRBV10-3 NA
TGTTCCAGCAGCTACGTGGGGGGGCCTGGCAATCAGCCCCAGCATTTT CSSSYVGGPGNQPQHF TRBJ1-5 NA TRBV7-9 NA
TGTGCCTGGAAAGGCAGGGGAAATCAGCCCCAGCATTTT CAWKGRGNQPQHF TRBJ1-5 NA TRBV30 NA
TGTGCCAGTTTGGGGGCCCTCTCCTACGAGCAGTACTTC CASLGALSYEQYF TRBJ2-7 NA TRBV2 NA
TGCGCCAGCAGCTCGGGACTAGCGGGTTCTGGGGGAGAGACCCAGTACTTC CASSSGLAGSGGETQYF TRBJ2-5 TRBD2 TRBV10-1 NA
TGTGCCAGCAGTCGGAGCGGGAGGGCCTGGGAGACCCAGTACTTC CASSRSGRAWETQYF TRBJ2-5 TRBD2 TRBV6-1 few
TGTGCCAGTCTCCAGGGGCTGGTGCAGTACTTC CASLQGLVQYF TRBJ2-7 NA TRBV11-2 NA
TGTGCCAGCAGCTCGCGGACAGGGGGCTACGAGCAGTACTTC CASSSRTGGYEQYF TRBJ2-7 TRBD1 TRBV5-4 NA
TGTGCCAGCAGCTTGGGAGGCTATGGCTACACCTTC CASSLGGYGYTF TRBJ1-2 NA TRBV11-2 NA
TGTGCCAGCAGAATAACGCGGGGGGCGCGAGGCTACACCTTC CASRITRGARGYTF TRBJ1-2 NA TRBV5-4 NA
TGTGCCAGCACTCCGGCGGGCGGGGTTAACAATGAGCAGTTCTTC CASTPAGGVNNEQFF TRBJ2-1 NA TRBV9 NA
TGTGCCAGCAAATGGACAGGGGCGACAGATACGCAGTATTTT CASKWTGATDTQYF TRBJ2-3 TRBD1 TRBV6-5 NA
TGTGCCAGCAGCTCAGGACAGGGGTTCCCCCAGCATTTT CASSSGQGFPQHF TRBJ1-5 TRBD1 TRBV11-2 NA
TGTGCCAGTACGCGGGGGGAGGCATCCACTGAAGCTTTCTTT CASTRGEASTEAFF TRBJ1-1 NA TRBV7-9 NA
TGTGCCAGCAGCGACAGGACGCAATTGAACACTGAAGCTTTCTTT CASSDRTQLNTEAFF TRBJ1-1 NA TRBV11-3 NA